Below are 25 T cell receptor beta chains sequenced from a single sample in a study of neoadjuvant anti-PD-1 for oral cavity cancer. This table comes from immunoSEQ multiplex PCR, and its TCRdb copy is limited to in-frame clones, with some not included. The data hold some 33,000 clones, with around 87% observed a single time. This specimen consisted of PBMCs, obtained before nivolumab (anti-PD-1) treatment. All receptors derive from a person aged 35-79 years with oral cavity squamous cell carcinoma.

The chain combines TRBV10-3 with TRBJ1-2; tentative D call: TRBD1 (6 bases). CDR3 length: 13 amino acids. V dropped 2 bases and J dropped 4 bases, with 8 bases sitting between them. Per the germline V gene, CDR1 is ENHRY and CDR2 is SYGVKD. DNA of the CDR3: TGTGCCATCAGTGAGGAACAGGGCTATGGCTACACCTTC. This gives the protein CAISEEQGYGYTF.

The chain employs TRBV7-9 and TRBJ2-5; 7 bases agree with TRBD1. V trimming: 5 bases; J trimming: 5 bases; junction bases outside the gene matches: 11. CDR1 and CDR2 (germline): SEHNR, FQNEAQ (reference sequence). This CDR3 region has 15 residues. This CDR3 reads CASSHRQGKQETQYF. The CDR3 DNA sequence: TGTGCCAGCAGCCACAGACAGGGAAAACAGGAGACCCAGTACTTC.

This chain uses TRBV4-3 with TRBJ1-5; D is unclear. Germline V gives CDR1 LGHNA, CDR2 YSLEER. This CDR3 comprises 14 residues. Trimming cost V 1 base and J 3 bases, with 7 bases left between them. The CDR3 coding sequence is TGCGCCAGCAGCCAAGGGCAGACCAATCAGCCCCAGCATTTT. Protein sequence: CASSQGQTNQPQHF.

The chain recombines TRBV29-1 with TRBJ1-1, with D unclear. The germline V and J ends were trimmed by 8 bases and 1 base, with 14 bases remaining between them. The CDR3 extends over 13 amino acids. The germline V gene has CDR1 SQVTM and CDR2 ANQGSEA. The CDR3 region has the DNA TGCAGCTCGGCTGGGCCGCGGAACACTGAAGCTTTCTTT. It yields the protein CSSAGPRNTEAFF.

V and J are TRBV28 and TRBJ1-2, with no clear D. This CDR3 has 13 amino acids. CDR1 is MDHEN and CDR2 is SYDVKM in the germline V gene. V lost 10 bases and J 4 bases, leaving 16 bases between the germline ends. The CDR3 protein is CATRRGSGYGYTF. DNA for the CDR3: TGTGCCACCAGGAGAGGCAGCGGCTATGGCTACACCTTC.

This clone was observed a few times. The chain couples TRBV2 to TRBJ1-1; D remains unclear. Germline assignment: CDR1 SNHLY and CDR2 FYNNEI. V was cut by 8 bases and J by 2 bases, with 6 bases left in between. The CDR3 covers 11 residues. Here the CDR3 DNA reads TGTGCCAGCGGGCGAAACACTGAAGCTTTCTTT. It translates to CASGRNTEAFF.

The V call is TRBV14, the J call TRBJ2-5, with a tentative D call TRBD2 (6 bases). Deletions cut 4 bases from V and 4 bases from J, with 16 bases between. The CDR3 covers 15 residues. In germline, CDR1 is SGHDN, CDR2 FVKESK. In DNA form, the CDR3 reads TGTGCCAGCAGCCTTGGGAGAACGGGGGTAGAGACCCAGTACTTC. Amino acid sequence: CASSLGRTGVETQYF.

This clone was recorded a few times. The chain carries TRBV2 and TRBJ2-7; 7 bases agree with TRBD1. The CDR3 length is 12 residues. The germline V gene encodes CDR1 SNHLY and CDR2 FYNNEI. V shed 11 bases, J shed 1 base, and the junction held 5 bases outside the gene matches. Here the CDR3 reads CAGKTGSYEQYF. The CDR3 DNA follows: TGTGCCGGAAAGACAGGGTCCTACGAGCAGTACTTC.

This chain joins TRBV20-1 and TRBJ1-2; D perhaps matches TRBD1 (5 bases). Trimming pared 5 bases from V and 8 bases from J, leaving 12 bases between. There are 11 residues in the CDR3. Germline V gene sequence: CDR1 DFQATT, CDR2 SNEGSKA (reference sequence). The CDR3 loop is CSAGRERGYTF. The CDR3 nucleotides are TGCAGTGCTGGCAGGGAGAGGGGCTACACCTTC.

The chain joins TRBV7-2 to TRBJ1-6, with 11 bases identical to TRBD1. Germline V gives CDR1 SGHTA, CDR2 FQGNSA. Unmatched junction bases numbered 9, after V lost 1 base and J lost 10 bases. The CDR3 is 17 residues long. The CDR3 loop reads CASSLGSDRGRRSPLHF. As DNA, the CDR3 is TGTGCCAGCAGCTTAGGCTCGGACAGGGGGCGAAGGTCACCCCTCCACTTT.

The chain couples TRBV19 to TRBJ2-6; weak D call: TRBD1 (5 bases). Germline CDR1 and CDR2: LNHDA and SQIVND (reference sequence). V was shortened by 6 bases and J by 0 bases, with 15 bases between the two germline ends. This CDR3 has 17 amino acids. The CDR3 coding sequence is TGTGCCAGTAGAGACAGCCACCACACCTCTGGGGCCAACGTCCTGACTTTC. Protein: CASRDSHHTSGANVLTF.

This clone was picked up a small number of times. The DNA for the CDR3 is TGTGCCAGCAGCCATGGGAGTCTCCTACGAGGGCAGTACTTC. Translated, it gives CASSHGSLLRGQYF. V and J are TRBV7-2 and TRBJ2-7; possibly TRBD2 for D (5 bases). Germline V lookup: CDR1 SGHTA, CDR2 FQGNSA. CDR3 length equals 14 residues. V gave up 5 bases and J gave up 9 bases, with 20 bases separating them.

V gene TRBV14 combines with J gene TRBJ1-6; 8 bases fit TRBD1. CDR3 length: 17 residues. Unmatched junction bases numbered 8, after V lost 0 bases and J lost 7 bases. In germline, CDR1 is SGHDN, CDR2 FVKESK. The CDR3 loop reads CASSQEARTGKNSPLHF. The CDR3 DNA follows: TGTGCCAGCAGCCAAGAGGCAAGGACAGGGAAGAATTCACCCCTCCACTTT. The full variable domain, completed using reference TRBV14 and TRBJ1-6, is EAGVTQFPSHSVIEKGQTVTLRCDPISGHDNLYWYRRVMGKEIKFLLHFVKESKQDESGMPNNRFLAERTGGTYSTLKVQPAELEDSGVYFCASSQEARTGKNSPLHFGNGTRLTVT.

The rearrangement joins TRBV6-1 to TRBJ1-1; no clear D. The V gene's germline CDR1 is MNHNS and CDR2 SASEGT. V lost 2 bases to trimming and J lost 9 bases, with 13 bases between them. There are 13 residues in the CDR3. The CDR3 coding sequence is TGTGCCAGCAGTGAATGGGGTACAGACAAAGCTTTCTTT. It is translated as CASSEWGTDKAFF.

In nucleotides, the CDR3 is TGTGCCAGCAGTTTAAGTAGTCAGGGAAGCTCCTACAATGAGCAGTTCTTC. It yields the protein CASSLSSQGSSYNEQFF. The chain employs TRBV27 and TRBJ2-1; the D gene is possibly TRBD1 (5 bases). V lost 2 bases to trimming and J lost 0 bases, with 14 bases between them. Per germline, CDR1 MNHEY and CDR2 SMNVEV (reference sequence). This CDR3 region has 17 residues.

The sample holds one count of this clone. V and J are TRBV6-5 and TRBJ1-2; the match to TRBD1 covers 12 bases. Germline V gives CDR1 MNHEY, CDR2 SVGAGI. J gave up 8 bases and V 0 bases, and 4 bases lay outside the gene matches. The CDR3 runs to 15 residues. The CDR3 bases are TGTGCCAGCAGTTACTCGGGGACAGGGGGCAAGGGCTACACCTTC. Its protein is CASSYSGTGGKGYTF.

The chain combines TRBV7-9 with TRBJ1-6, with a weak D call TRBD1 (5 bases). Deletions cut 1 base from V and 4 bases from J, with 17 bases between. The germline V gene encodes CDR1 SEHNR and CDR2 FQNEAQ (reference sequence). The CDR3 runs to 18 residues. The CDR3 is CASSLGGRASGYNSPLHF. CDR3 in DNA: TGTGCCAGCAGCTTAGGGGGCAGGGCCTCGGGTTATAATTCACCCCTCCACTTT.

J is TRBJ2-1 and V is TRBV4-3; the D is unclear. V lost 0 bases and J 4 bases, leaving 16 bases between the germline ends. This CDR3 spans 17 amino acids. CDR1 is LGHNA, CDR2 YSLEER, per germline. The CDR3: CASSQDLVNHGYNEQFF. CDR3 DNA: TGCGCCAGCAGCCAAGATTTAGTCAACCACGGATACAATGAGCAGTTCTTC.

The chain carries TRBV11-3 and TRBJ1-6, with TRBD1 as a possible D gene (6 bases). Germline V gene lookup returns CDR1 SGHNT and CDR2 YENEEA. This CDR3 has 15 residues. V was cut by 1 base and J by 4 bases, with 8 bases left in between. The CDR3 nucleotides read TGTGCCAGCAGCTTAGGAGGACAGTATAATTCACCCCTCCACTTT. As protein: CASSLGGQYNSPLHF.

The chain recombines TRBV4-1 with TRBJ2-1, with D unresolved. V was shortened by 0 bases and J by 9 bases, with 9 bases between the two germline ends. The length of the CDR3 is 13 residues. Germline V gene sequence: CDR1 MGHRA, CDR2 YSYEKL. CDR3 sequence reads: CASSQEVPSEQFF. As DNA, the CDR3 is TGCGCCAGCAGCCAAGAGGTTCCGAGTGAGCAGTTCTTC.

In this sample, this clone turned up once. The CDR3 sequence: CASSRGRPGGNRDSGANVLTF. In DNA, the CDR3 is TGTGCCAGCTCACGTGGTAGGCCAGGGGGCAACCGAGACTCTGGGGCCAACGTCCTGACTTTC. The rearrangement links TRBV18 to TRBJ2-6; 8 positions agree with TRBD1. CDR3 size: 21 residues. Germline assignment: CDR1 KGHSH and CDR2 LQKENI. V gave up 4 bases and J gave up 0 bases; unmatched junction bases: 17.

V gene TRBV7-2 combines with J gene TRBJ1-5; tentatively, D is TRBD1 (6 bases). CDR1 is SGHTA and CDR2 is FQGNSA in the germline V gene. The CDR3 extends over 15 amino acids. V dropped 4 bases and J dropped 9 bases, with 19 bases sitting between them. The CDR3 nucleotides read TGTGCCAGCAGCTCCCTGAGGGGGTCGGCGACGCCCCAGCATTTT. It translates to CASSSLRGSATPQHF.

The rearrangement uses TRBV5-1 and TRBJ2-5; D call uncertain. This CDR3 comprises 12 residues. CDR1 and CDR2 from the germline V gene are SGHRS and YFSETQ. Trimming shortened V by 6 bases and J by 7 bases, and 13 bases separated the two germline ends. The CDR3 reads CASKQQEGTQYF. CDR3 DNA: TGCGCCAGCAAACAGCAAGAAGGGACCCAGTACTTC.

The rearrangement uses TRBV4-1 and TRBJ2-7; a possible D gene is TRBD2 (5 bases). There are 12 residues in the CDR3. Trimming took 6 bases from V and 6 from J, leaving 12 bases between them. The germline gives CDR1 MGHRA, CDR2 YSYEKL. CDR3 DNA: TGCGCCAGCAGTGACACCGGGGTCGAGCAGTACTTC. Its translation is CASSDTGVEQYF.

The chain is built from TRBV10-3 and TRBJ2-1; 10 nucleotides agree with TRBD2. Germline CDR1 is ENHRY and CDR2 is SYGVKD. V was pared by 10 bases and J by 8 bases, with 8 bases of the junction left unmatched. CDR3 length equals 13 residues. CDR3 nucleotides: TGTGCCAGCGCCGAAGCGGGGGGGGATGAGCAGTTCTTC. Encoded protein: CASAEAGGDEQFF.